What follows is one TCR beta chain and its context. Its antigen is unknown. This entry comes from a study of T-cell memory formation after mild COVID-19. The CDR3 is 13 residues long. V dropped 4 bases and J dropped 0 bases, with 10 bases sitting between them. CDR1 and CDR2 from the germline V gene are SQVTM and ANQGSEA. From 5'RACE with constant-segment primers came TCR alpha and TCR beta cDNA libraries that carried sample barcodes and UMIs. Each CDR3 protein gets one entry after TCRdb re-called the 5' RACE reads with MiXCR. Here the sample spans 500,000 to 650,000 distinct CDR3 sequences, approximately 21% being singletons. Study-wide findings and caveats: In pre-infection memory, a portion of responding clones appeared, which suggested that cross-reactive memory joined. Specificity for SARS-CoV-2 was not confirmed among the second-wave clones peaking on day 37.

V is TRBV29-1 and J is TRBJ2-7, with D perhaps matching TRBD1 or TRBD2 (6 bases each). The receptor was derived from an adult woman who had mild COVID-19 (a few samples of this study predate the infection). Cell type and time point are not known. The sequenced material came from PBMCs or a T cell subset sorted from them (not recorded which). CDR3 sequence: CSVAGGDSYEQYF. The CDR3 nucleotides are TGCAGCGTTGCCGGGGGCGACTCCTACGAGCAGTACTTC.